A single sample gave rise to the 27 T cell receptor beta chains below, sequenced in a study of blood T cell repertoires in COVID-19. Sequenced by immunoSEQ multiplex PCR; TCRdb stores in-frame clones only, minus some. The table records about 260,000 clones, 83% of them present only once. Material for sequencing was peripheral blood. These receptors originate from a woman in her forties or fifties who had recovered from COVID-19.

The chain is built from TRBV7-2 and TRBJ2-1, with TRBD2 matching 7 bases. Trimming cost V 6 bases and J 5 bases; bases outside gene matches: 13. The CDR3 runs 16 residues. Germline V gene sequence: CDR1 SGHTA, CDR2 FQGNSA. Here the CDR3 DNA reads TGTGCCAGCAGTCGCCCAACTAGCGCCCTTCACAATGAGCAGTTCTTC. Amino acids: CASSRPTSALHNEQFF.

Only a few counts were recorded for this clone. The V call is TRBV5-1, the J call TRBJ2-3; 12 bases fit TRBD1. This CDR3 has 16 residues. J was trimmed by 2 bases and V by 6 bases; bases with no gene match: 7. The germline CDR1 and CDR2 sequences are SGHRS and YFSETQ. DNA of the CDR3: TGCGCCAGCACCGAGGGGACAGGGGGCTTCACAGATACGCAGTATTTT. Protein sequence: CASTEGTGGFTDTQYF.

The chain has TRBV4-1 and TRBJ2-5; 14 bases fit TRBD2. The junction had 0 bases not matched to a gene; V was cut back by 3 bases and J by 3 bases. Germline assignment: CDR1 MGHRA and CDR2 YSYEKL. This CDR3 region has 15 residues. The CDR3 loop is CASSQGLAGEETQYF. The CDR3, as DNA: TGCGCCAGCAGCCAGGGACTAGCGGGGGAAGAGACCCAGTACTTC.

The chain links TRBV15 to TRBJ1-6; TRBD1 matches at 7 bases. V lost 0 bases, J lost 6 bases, and 5 bases stayed unmatched. Looked up from germline, CDR1 is LNHNV and CDR2 is YYDKDF (reference sequence). The CDR3 has 16 residues. The CDR3 is CATSRENRGLNSPLHF. CDR3 DNA: TGTGCCACCAGCAGAGAAAACAGGGGCCTTAATTCACCCCTCCACTTT.

This chain joins TRBV7-2 and TRBJ2-5; TRBD2 matches 7 bases. This CDR3 has 14 residues. J was trimmed by 1 base and V by 7 bases; bases with no gene match: 6. Germline CDR1 SGHTA, CDR2 FQGNSA. The CDR3, as DNA: TGTGCCAGCACGGCGGGGGTGCCCCAAGAGACCCAGTACTTC. Its translation is CASTAGVPQETQYF.

This clone was counted between two and nine times. V is TRBV9 and J is TRBJ2-1, with D perhaps TRBD1 (5 bases). V was trimmed by 0 bases and J by 7 bases, leaving 14 bases between them. This CDR3 spans 15 amino acids. Germline V gene lookup returns CDR1 SGDLS and CDR2 YYNGEE. The DNA for the CDR3 is TGTGCCAGCAGCGTAGGGGTTACAGGCCAAAATGAGCAGTTCTTC. Translation: CASSVGVTGQNEQFF.

The CDR3 region is CASSGLAGGTGGELFF. The CDR3 bases are TGTGCCAGCAGTGGACTAGCGGGGGGCACCGGAGGGGAGCTGTTTTTT. The chain recombines TRBV2 with TRBJ2-2; 13 bases line up with TRBD2. From germline, CDR1 is SNHLY and CDR2 FYNNEI. This CDR3 comprises 16 residues. Trimming removed 4 bases from V and 8 bases from J; junction bases left unmatched: 7.

J is TRBJ2-1 and V is TRBV2; D ambiguous. Trimming shortened V by 10 bases and J by 3 bases, and 10 bases separated the two germline ends. CDR3 length: 12 residues. The germline V gene encodes CDR1 SNHLY and CDR2 FYNNEI. Here the CDR3 reads CAITTLYNEQFF. In nucleotides, the CDR3 is TGTGCCATAACGACTCTCTACAATGAGCAGTTCTTC.

This chain connects TRBV5-1 to TRBJ2-5, with 11 bases fitting TRBD2. The CDR3 extends over 16 amino acids. V shed 2 bases, J shed 3 bases, and the junction held 6 bases outside the gene matches. Germline CDR1 SGHRS, CDR2 YFSETQ. The CDR3: CASSFGSSGGKETQYF. CDR3 in DNA: TGCGCCAGCAGCTTTGGTTCTAGCGGGGGGAAAGAGACCCAGTACTTC.

The V gene is TRBV12-3 or TRBV12-4, the J gene TRBJ1-1, with 7 bases lining up with TRBD1. V dropped 7 bases and J dropped 7; count of bases not matched to a gene: 9. The CDR3 extends over 13 amino acids. CDR3 sequence: CASTLSGTVEAFF. CDR3 bases: TGTGCCAGCACCCTTTCCGGGACAGTTGAAGCTTTCTTT.

The chain employs TRBV7-2 and TRBJ1-1, with no clear D. V lost 1 base and J lost 0, with 12 bases in between. This CDR3 has 16 amino acids. Germline V gene data show CDR1 as SGHTA and CDR2 as FQGNSA. The CDR3: CASSLGRPGVNTEAFF. DNA for the CDR3: TGTGCCAGCAGCTTAGGGCGGCCCGGGGTGAACACTGAAGCTTTCTTT.

CDR3 coding DNA: TGCGCCAGCAGCCAAGAATTAGGGGGCACCGGGGAGCTGTTTTTT. It yields the protein CASSQELGGTGELFF. The V gene is TRBV4-3, the J gene TRBJ2-2, with D tentatively TRBD1 (6 bases). CDR1 and CDR2 (germline): LGHNA, YSLEER. The CDR3 spans 15 residues. Trimming removed 0 bases from V and 4 bases from J, with 9 bases in between.

The chain combines TRBV10-3 with TRBJ1-1; 8 bases are shared with TRBD1. In germline, CDR1 is ENHRY, CDR2 SYGVKD. This CDR3 region has 16 residues. V lost 5 bases, J lost 2 bases, and 10 bases stayed unmatched. The CDR3 loop is CAISRTGPLPNTEAFF. DNA for the CDR3: TGTGCCATCAGTCGGACAGGGCCTCTCCCCAACACTGAAGCTTTCTTT.

The V gene is TRBV7-3, the J gene TRBJ2-1; 9 bases line up with TRBD1. V was pared by 5 bases and J by 8 bases, with 10 bases of the junction left unmatched. This CDR3 spans 15 amino acids. CDR1 and CDR2 from the germline V gene are SGHTA and FQGTGA. The CDR3 sequence: CASSDRDRVSHEQFF. In DNA form, the CDR3 reads TGTGCCAGCAGCGACCGGGACAGGGTCTCTCATGAGCAGTTCTTC.

The V call is TRBV9, the J call TRBJ2-2; 8 bases are shared with TRBD1. The germline V gene encodes CDR1 SGDLS and CDR2 YYNGEE. The CDR3 has 13 amino acids. Trimming took 6 bases from V and 8 from J; bases not matched to a gene: 6. The CDR3 here is CASNQGAQGELFF. CDR3 nucleotide sequence: TGTGCCAGCAACCAGGGGGCGCAAGGGGAGCTGTTTTTT.

The chain has TRBV7-2 and TRBJ2-2; weak D call: TRBD1 (5 bases). The V gene's germline CDR1 is SGHTA and CDR2 FQGNSA. The V and J ends lost 2 bases and 7 bases respectively, with 17 bases between them. The CDR3 has 16 residues. CDR3 region: CASSLQGFRSGGELFF. DNA of the CDR3: TGTGCCAGCAGCTTACAGGGATTCAGGAGTGGCGGGGAGCTGTTTTTT.

This chain joins TRBV9 and TRBJ1-6; maybe TRBD1 (6 bases). The CDR3 extends over 17 amino acids. Trimming left V 1 base short and J 0 bases short, with 11 bases between. Germline V gives CDR1 SGDLS, CDR2 YYNGEE. In DNA, the CDR3 is TGTGCCAGCAGCGTAAACAGGGAACGCTCCTATAATTCACCCCTCCACTTT. Protein sequence: CASSVNRERSYNSPLHF.

This chain links TRBV28 with TRBJ2-6, with 7 bases identical to TRBD2. CDR1 and CDR2 from the germline V gene are MDHEN and SYDVKM. Trimming took 6 bases from V and 2 from J; bases not matched to a gene: 7. The CDR3 runs to 16 residues. CDR3 DNA: TGTGCCAGCAGATCGGCGGGAGATCCTGGGGCCAACGTCCTGACTTTC. Translating it yields CASRSAGDPGANVLTF.

The chain recombines TRBV6-6 with TRBJ1-6; D ambiguous. V lost 0 bases and J lost 9, with 9 bases in between. The CDR3 runs to 14 residues. CDR1 is MNHNY and CDR2 is SVGAGI in the germline V gene (reference sequence). The chain's CDR3 is CASSYSSRFSPLHF. CDR3 in DNA: TGTGCCAGCAGTTACTCGTCGAGATTTTCACCCCTCCACTTT.

The rearrangement uses TRBV24-1 and TRBJ2-1; 11 nucleotides line up with TRBD2. Germline V lookup: CDR1 KGHDR, CDR2 SFDVKD. The J segment lost 6 bases and the V segment lost 4 bases, leaving 7 bases of the junction unmatched. CDR3 length equals 16 residues. CDR3 in DNA: TGTGCCACCAGTGACTTTAGCGGGGGGGCTTTCAATGAGCAGTTCTTC. It translates to CATSDFSGGAFNEQFF.

V is TRBV28 and J is TRBJ1-5; 7 bases are a match to TRBD1. With 5 bases clipped from V and 7 bases from J, the junction kept 11 bases outside the gene matches. The CDR3 is made up of 15 amino acids. From germline, CDR1 is MDHEN and CDR2 SYDVKM. In DNA form, the CDR3 reads TGTGCCAGCAGTCCCCCCCAACAGGGGAGGCAGCCCCAGCATTTT. It is translated as CASSPPQQGRQPQHF.

The chain recombines TRBV15 with TRBJ2-1; D is perhaps TRBD2 (7 bases). V was shortened by 0 bases and J by 4 bases, with 16 bases between the two germline ends. CDR1 is LNHNV and CDR2 is YYDKDF in the germline V gene (reference sequence). The CDR3 covers 17 residues. Here the CDR3 reads CATSRDILSGTYNEQFF. In DNA, the CDR3 is TGTGCCACCAGCAGAGATATCCTCAGCGGGACATACAATGAGCAGTTCTTC.

The chain joins TRBV18 to TRBJ1-1; TRBD1 matches at 8 bases. The germline gives CDR1 KGHSH, CDR2 LQKENI. The CDR3 runs to 18 residues. Trimming at V came to 1 base and at J to 3 bases, leaving 13 bases not matched to a gene. CDR3 sequence: CASSPRILLQGVDTEAFF. CDR3 DNA sequence: TGTGCCAGCTCACCACGAATCTTACTACAGGGGGTAGACACTGAAGCTTTCTTT.

The chain is built from TRBV28 and TRBJ2-7, with TRBD2 matching 8 bases. The CDR3 consists of 13 residues. CDR1 is MDHEN, CDR2 SYDVKM, per germline. V shed 6 bases and J 3 bases; nucleotides not matched to a gene: 4. CDR3 bases: TGTGCCAGCAGCCCCGGGGGGGTCTACGAGCAGTACTTC. Encoded protein: CASSPGGVYEQYF.

The genes are TRBV4-2 and TRBJ1-4; 12 nucleotides agree with TRBD1. The junction had 4 bases not matched to a gene; V was cut back by 6 bases and J by 8 bases. CDR3 length: 14 residues. Germline V gives CDR1 LGHNA, CDR2 YNFKEQ. The CDR3 sequence: CASRGQGAEEKLFF. CDR3 nucleotide sequence: TGTGCCAGCAGGGGACAGGGGGCGGAGGAAAAACTGTTTTTT.

This sequence joins TRBV27 and TRBJ2-7; 10 nucleotides agree with TRBD2. The trim removed 6 bases at V and 3 bases at J, leaving 8 bases unmatched. The CDR3 totals 15 residues. Germline CDR1 MNHEY, CDR2 SMNVEV (reference sequence). The CDR3: CASRLAGVVVYEQYF. In nucleotides, the CDR3 is TGTGCCAGCAGGCTAGCGGGAGTAGTGGTCTACGAGCAGTACTTC.

The rearrangement joins TRBV28 to TRBJ2-7; 7 bases align to TRBD1. The CDR3 runs 14 residues. V was pared by 4 bases and J by 5 bases, with 8 bases of the junction left unmatched. Per the germline V gene, CDR1 is MDHEN and CDR2 is SYDVKM. CDR3 protein: CASSSSGGNNEQYF. The CDR3 nucleotides are TGTGCCAGCAGTTCATCAGGGGGTAATAACGAGCAGTACTTC.